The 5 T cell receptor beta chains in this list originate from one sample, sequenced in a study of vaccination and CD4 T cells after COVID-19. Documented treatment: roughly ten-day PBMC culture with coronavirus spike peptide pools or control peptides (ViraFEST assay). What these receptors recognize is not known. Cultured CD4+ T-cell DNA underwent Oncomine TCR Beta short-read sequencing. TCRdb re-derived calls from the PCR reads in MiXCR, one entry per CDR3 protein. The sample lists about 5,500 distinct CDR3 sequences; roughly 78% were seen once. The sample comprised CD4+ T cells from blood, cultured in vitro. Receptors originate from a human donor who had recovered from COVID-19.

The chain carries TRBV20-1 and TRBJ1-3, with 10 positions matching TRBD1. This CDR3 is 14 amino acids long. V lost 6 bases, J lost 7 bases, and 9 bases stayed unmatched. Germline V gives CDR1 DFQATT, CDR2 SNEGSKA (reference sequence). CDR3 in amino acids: CSAQSGTGANTIYF. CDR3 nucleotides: TGCAGTGCCCAATCCGGGACAGGGGCGAACACCATATATTTT.

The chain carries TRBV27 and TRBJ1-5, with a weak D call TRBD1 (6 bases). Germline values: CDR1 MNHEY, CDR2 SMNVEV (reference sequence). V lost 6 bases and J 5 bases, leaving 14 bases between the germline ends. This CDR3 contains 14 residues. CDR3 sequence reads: CASSPRGGHQPQHF. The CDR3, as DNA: TGTGCCAGCAGCCCAAGAGGGGGGCATCAGCCCCAGCATTTT.

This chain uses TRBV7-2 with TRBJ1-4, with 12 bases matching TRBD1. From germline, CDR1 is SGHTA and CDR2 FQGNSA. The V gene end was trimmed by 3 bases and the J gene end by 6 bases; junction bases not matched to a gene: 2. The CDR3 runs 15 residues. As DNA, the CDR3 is TGTGCCAGCAGCTTGGGACAGGGGGCAGATGAAAAACTGTTTTTT. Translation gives CASSLGQGADEKLFF.

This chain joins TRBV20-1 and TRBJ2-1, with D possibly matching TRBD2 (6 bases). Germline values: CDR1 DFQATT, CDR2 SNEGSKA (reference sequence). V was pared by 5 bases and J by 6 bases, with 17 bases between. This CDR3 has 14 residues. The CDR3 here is CSADAGREGNEQFF. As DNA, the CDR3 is TGCAGTGCTGATGCGGGGCGTGAAGGCAATGAGCAGTTCTTC.

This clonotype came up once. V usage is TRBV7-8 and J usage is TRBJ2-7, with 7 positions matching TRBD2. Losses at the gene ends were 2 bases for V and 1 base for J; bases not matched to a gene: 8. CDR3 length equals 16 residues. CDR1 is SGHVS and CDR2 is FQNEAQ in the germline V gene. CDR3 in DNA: TGTGCCAGCAGCTTATCGATCCCTAGCGGATCCTACGAGCAGTACTTC. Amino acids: CASSLSIPSGSYEQYF.